This is a list of T cell receptor beta chains from one sample in a study of OX40 agonist ivuxolimab in advanced cancers. Clones were sequenced by immunoSEQ multiplex PCR, and TCRdb holds only the in-frame ones, with some missing. The sample records around 53,000 clones, approximately 84% being singletons. The sample was CD4+ or CD8+ T cells sorted from blood, taken in a trial of the OX40 agonist ivuxolimab. The receptors come from an adult with an advanced solid tumor such as melanoma, head and neck, liver or kidney cancer. The CDR3 runs from the conserved cysteine through the conserved F or W. Fields, in order: V gene, J gene, clone size, D gene, CDR3 protein, CDR3 DNA. The D gene is left open where the match is weak. Size is omitted from some rows. Given values are once, few, many or a class for expanded clones.

TRBV4-1	TRBJ1-2	NA	TRBD1	CASSQWDRATGSNGYTF	TGCGCCAGCAGCCAATGGGACAGGGCAACGGGTAGTAATGGCTACACCTTC
TRBV6-1	TRBJ2-7	NA	NA	CASSDGSWGEQYF	TGTGCCAGCAGTGACGGCAGCTGGGGCGAGCAGTACTTC
TRBV5-1	TRBJ2-2	NA	TRBD1	CASSAGTGSTGELFF	TGCGCCAGCAGCGCGGGGACAGGGAGCACCGGGGAGCTGTTTTTT
TRBV6-5	TRBJ2-3	NA	NA	CASKGSTDTQYF	TGTGCCAGCAAGGGGAGCACAGATACGCAGTATTTT
TRBV29-1	TRBJ2-7	NA	NA	CSVVVFKGWYEQYF	TGCAGCGTTGTGGTCTTCAAGGGTTGGTACGAGCAGTACTTC
TRBV5-1	TRBJ1-1	NA	NA	CASSLSGQNTEAFF	TGCGCCAGCAGCTTATCCGGGCAGAACACTGAAGCTTTCTTT
TRBV5-1	TRBJ2-7	NA	NA	CASSTDRREDEQYF	TGCGCCAGCAGCACAGACAGGCGCGAGGACGAGCAGTACTTC
TRBV9	TRBJ1-1	NA	NA	CASSVATGGRLAEAFF	TGTGCCAGCAGCGTAGCTACGGGGGGGCGTCTGGCTGAAGCTTTCTTT
TRBV5-4	TRBJ2-2	NA	TRBD1	CASSTWDRVYSGGELFF	TGTGCCAGCAGCACGTGGGACAGGGTTTACAGCGGCGGGGAGCTGTTTTTT
TRBV5-1	TRBJ2-2	NA	TRBD1	CASRWDRDTGELFF	TGCGCCAGCAGATGGGACAGGGACACCGGGGAGCTGTTTTTT
TRBV5-1	TRBJ2-1	NA	TRBD2	CASSLQRGDYNEQFF	TGCGCCAGCAGCTTGCAGCGGGGGGATTACAATGAGCAGTTCTTC
TRBV19	TRBJ2-5	NA	TRBD1	CASSGTAQETQYF	TGTGCCAGTTCCGGGACAGCCCAAGAGACCCAGTACTTC
TRBV5-1	TRBJ2-5	NA	TRBD2	CASSLGRLAGGRETQYF	TGCGCCAGCAGCTTGGGGAGGCTAGCGGGAGGTCGAGAGACCCAGTACTTC
TRBV14	TRBJ1-1	NA	NA	CASSPQQGYMNTEAFF	TGTGCCAGCAGCCCCCAGCAGGGATATATGAACACTGAAGCTTTCTTT
TRBV29-1	TRBJ2-2	NA	NA	CSAVIGSAGELFF	TGCAGCGCGGTGATCGGCTCCGCCGGGGAGCTGTTTTTT
TRBV19	TRBJ2-7	NA	TRBD1	CASSLNRGQGDEQYF	TGTGCCAGTAGCCTGAACAGGGGGCAGGGAGACGAGCAGTACTTC
TRBV7-2	TRBJ1-2	NA	TRBD1	CASSLGGQESGYTF	TGTGCCAGCAGCTTAGGAGGACAGGAGAGCGGCTACACCTTC
TRBV7-6	TRBJ1-4	NA	NA	CASSPRTVEKLFF	TGTGCCAGCAGCCCCCGGACAGTCGAAAAACTGTTTTTT
TRBV5-1	TRBJ1-2	NA	NA	CASSPEAGVTGYTF	TGCGCCAGCAGCCCCGAGGCCGGGGTTACGGGCTACACCTTC
TRBV10-3	TRBJ1-1	few	NA	CAISGGHTEAFF	TGTGCCATCAGCGGAGGGCACACTGAAGCTTTCTTT
TRBV2	TRBJ2-1	NA	NA	CASSSARVYNEQFF	TGTGCCAGCAGTTCGGCCCGCGTTTACAATGAGCAGTTCTTC
TRBV30	TRBJ2-2	NA	NA	CAWRWGFGSNTGELFF	TGTGCCTGGAGGTGGGGCTTCGGGAGCAACACCGGGGAGCTGTTTTTT
TRBV5-4	TRBJ1-1	NA	TRBD1	CASSPRIGGGNTEAFF	TGTGCCAGCAGCCCCCGGATTGGAGGGGGCAACACTGAAGCTTTCTTT
TRBV6-1	TRBJ2-1	NA	TRBD2	CASSDVLAGASNEQFF	TGTGCCAGCAGTGACGTTCTAGCGGGAGCGTCCAATGAGCAGTTCTTC
TRBV19	TRBJ1-1	NA	NA	CASSIDPLEAFF	TGTGCCAGTAGTATAGATCCCCTGGAGGCTTTCTTT
TRBV5-4	TRBJ1-2	once	NA	CASSADPGRGIPGTF	TGTGCCAGCAGCGCTGATCCCGGTCGAGGCATTCCAGGCACCTTC
TRBV11-2	TRBJ1-5	NA	TRBD1	CASSLNPDRSNQPQHF	TGTGCCAGCAGCTTAAACCCGGACAGGAGCAATCAGCCCCAGCATTTT
TRBV5-1	TRBJ2-2	NA	TRBD2	CASSSLAGPNTGELFF	TGCGCCAGCAGCTCCCTAGCGGGCCCGAACACCGGGGAGCTGTTTTTT
TRBV27	TRBJ1-3	few	NA	CASMGPGNTIYF	TGTGCCAGCATGGGGCCCGGAAACACCATATATTTT
TRBV5-1	TRBJ1-4	NA	NA	CASSLEGRGHEKLFF	TGCGCCAGCAGCTTGGAGGGCAGGGGCCATGAAAAACTGTTTTTT
TRBV6-6	TRBJ1-5	NA	NA	CASSQRDQPQHF	TGTGCCAGCAGCCAAAGGGATCAGCCCCAGCATTTT
TRBV29-1	TRBJ2-2	NA	NA	CSVAPTLSTGELFF	TGCAGCGTTGCCCCGACACTCAGCACCGGGGAGCTGTTTTTT
TRBV7-2	TRBJ1-1	NA	NA	CASSLTMNTEAFF	TGTGCCAGCAGCTTGACCATGAACACTGAAGCTTTCTTT
TRBV29-1	TRBJ1-1	NA	TRBD1	CSVRTGGENAFF	TGCAGCGTTAGGACAGGGGGGGAGAACGCTTTCTTT
TRBV30	TRBJ2-1	NA	NA	CAWSAPRGSYNEQFF	TGTGCCTGGAGTGCCCCCCGGGGCTCCTACAATGAGCAGTTCTTC
TRBV5-5	TRBJ2-1	NA	TRBD2	CATGLAVYNEQFF	TGTGCCACAGGACTAGCGGTCTACAATGAGCAGTTCTTC
TRBV6-5	TRBJ2-4	NA	TRBD1	CASSADRVPKNIQYF	TGTGCCAGCAGTGCTGACAGGGTGCCCAAAAACATTCAGTACTTC
TRBV7-9	TRBJ2-1	NA	NA	CASSAGGYNEQFF	TGTGCCAGCAGCGCCGGAGGGTACAATGAGCAGTTCTTC
TRBV4-1	TRBJ2-1	NA	NA	CASSQAYLTPYSEQFF	TGCGCCAGCAGCCAAGCCTACCTTACACCCTACAGTGAGCAGTTCTTC
TRBV6-6	TRBJ2-7	NA	TRBD1	CASKPNRDSSYEQYF	TGTGCCAGCAAACCAAATCGGGACAGCTCCTACGAGCAGTACTTC
TRBV7-9	TRBJ2-5	NA	NA	CASSPFRSRETQYF	TGTGCCAGCAGCCCATTCCGAAGTCGAGAGACCCAGTACTTC
TRBV28	TRBJ1-5	NA	TRBD1	CASRPTGEGQPQHF	TGTGCCAGCCGTCCGACAGGGGAGGGCCAGCCCCAGCATTTT
TRBV5-1	TRBJ2-5	NA	NA	CASSSNTGSQETQYF	TGCGCCAGCAGCTCGAATACAGGGTCCCAAGAGACCCAGTACTTC
TRBV14	TRBJ2-2	NA	NA	CASSPYGRNTGELFF	TGTGCCAGCAGCCCTTACGGGAGGAACACCGGGGAGCTGTTTTTT
TRBV11-2	TRBJ1-1	few	NA	CASSLGVTEAFF	TGTGCCAGCAGCTTAGGCGTCACTGAAGCTTTCTTT
TRBV4-1	TRBJ1-2	few	NA	CASSLTDRGAYGYTF	TGCGCCAGCAGCCTCACGGACAGAGGAGCTTATGGCTACACCTTC
TRBV7-9	TRBJ2-1	NA	NA	CASSFRTRDNEQFF	TGTGCCAGCAGCTTCCGGACTCGAGACAATGAGCAGTTCTTC
TRBV28	TRBJ1-5	NA	TRBD1	CASRSPRRTGGMEPQHF	TGTGCCAGCAGGTCGCCTAGGAGGACAGGGGGCATGGAGCCCCAGCATTTT
TRBV19	TRBJ1-1	NA	TRBD1	CASSKDRRDTEAFF	TGTGCCAGTAGTAAGGACAGGAGAGACACTGAAGCTTTCTTT
TRBV5-1	TRBJ1-4	NA	NA	CASSLQGDANEKLFF	TGCGCCAGCAGCCTACAGGGTGATGCTAATGAAAAACTGTTTTTT
TRBV29-1	TRBJ2-7	NA	TRBD2	CSALAGSYEQYF	TGCAGCGCCTTAGCGGGGTCCTACGAGCAGTACTTC
TRBV6-5	TRBJ2-2	few	NA	CASSPLPGELFF	TGTGCCAGCAGCCCTCTTCCCGGGGAGCTGTTTTTT
TRBV9	TRBJ1-2	NA	NA	CASSVGRRNYGYTF	TGTGCCAGCAGCGTAGGGAGGAGGAACTATGGCTACACCTTC
TRBV5-8	TRBJ2-7	NA	NA	CASSARDFQYEQYF	TGTGCCAGCAGCGCCCGGGACTTCCAATACGAGCAGTACTTC
TRBV15	TRBJ2-1	NA	NA	CATSRELNNEQFF	TGTGCCACCAGCAGAGAACTAAACAATGAGCAGTTCTTC
TRBV19	TRBJ2-2	NA	TRBD2	CASRKREGLDTGELFF	TGTGCCAGTAGGAAGCGGGAGGGCCTCGACACCGGGGAGCTGTTTTTT
TRBV7-9	TRBJ1-4	NA	TRBD1	CASSLDQGAFEKLFF	TGTGCCAGCAGCTTAGATCAGGGGGCGTTTGAAAAACTGTTTTTT
TRBV7-2	TRBJ2-1	NA	TRBD1	CASSRDSAYNEQFF	TGTGCCAGCAGCCGGGACAGTGCCTACAATGAGCAGTTCTTC
TRBV7-9	TRBJ2-3	NA	NA	CASSSTAGLSTQYF	TGTGCCAGCAGTTCGACGGCAGGGCTATCGACGCAGTATTTT